These 8 T cell receptor beta chains came from one sample sequenced in a study of T cell repertoires in cytomegalovirus infection. No cognate antigen is known for these TCRs. TCRdb reprocessed the reads via MiXCR and lists one record per CDR3 protein. The table lists fewer than 1,000,000 distinct CDR3 sequences, roughly 30% of them singletons. Here the sequenced sample was cultured CD8+ T cells from PBMCs, taken from culture after CMV antigen stimulation. The receptor set was obtained from a human donor in good health (CMV status not recorded). Some clones in this sample may be carry-over from other donors' samples.

This chain connects TRBV12-3 or TRBV12-4 to TRBJ1-3, with D uncertain. Deletions cut 2 bases from V and 0 bases from J, with 8 bases between. This CDR3 has 15 amino acids. This CDR3 is CASSLSSSSGNTIYF. CDR3 bases: TGTGCCAGCAGTTTATCCTCAAGCTCTGGAAACACCATATATTTT.

This clonotype has ten or more counts. This sequence joins TRBV7-8 and TRBJ2-3; TRBD2 agrees at 10 bases. V dropped 6 bases and J dropped 0; count of bases not matched to a gene: 6. CDR3 length equals 16 residues. Germline loops: CDR1 SGHVS, CDR2 FQNEAQ. Here the CDR3 reads CASRMLAGASTDTQYF. The CDR3, as DNA: TGTGCCAGCAGGATGCTAGCGGGGGCTAGCACAGATACGCAGTATTTT. Full variable domain (outside the CDR3, taken from reference TRBV7-8 and TRBJ2-3): GAGVSQSPRYKVAKRGQDVALRCDPISGHVSLFWYQQALGQGPEFLTYFQNEAQLDKSGLPSDRFFAERPEGSVSTLKIQRTQQEDSAVYLCASRMLAGASTDTQYFGPGTRLTVL.

The rearrangement uses TRBV27 and TRBJ1-1, with TRBD1 identical over 8 bases. The germline V gene encodes CDR1 MNHEY and CDR2 SMNVEV (reference sequence). J gave up 8 bases and V 5 bases, and 7 bases lay outside the gene matches. There are 13 residues in the CDR3. The CDR3 reads CASSLYRGREAFF. The CDR3 coding sequence is TGTGCCAGCAGTCTATACAGGGGGAGGGAAGCTTTCTTT.

The chain couples TRBV27 to TRBJ1-6, with 7 bases identical to TRBD1. CDR1 is MNHEY and CDR2 is SMNVEV in the germline V gene (reference sequence). The junction had 0 bases not matched to a gene; V was cut back by 0 bases and J by 4 bases. This CDR3 contains 15 residues. CDR3 nucleotide sequence: TGTGCCAGCAGTTTATCGGGACAGTATAATTCACCCCTCCACTTT. This sequence encodes CASSLSGQYNSPLHF.

This rearrangement joins TRBV27 to TRBJ1-6, with 8 bases lining up with TRBD1. CDR3 length: 16 residues. Trimming removed 3 bases from V and 6 bases from J; junction bases left unmatched: 7. CDR1 and CDR2 from the germline V gene are MNHEY and SMNVEV (reference sequence). This CDR3 is CASSFLTGGGNSPLHF. The CDR3 region has the DNA TGTGCCAGCAGTTTCCTTACAGGGGGAGGTAATTCACCCCTCCACTTT.

This clonotype was seen a few times. This chain joins TRBV29-1 and TRBJ2-7; perhaps D is TRBD1 or TRBD2 (5 bases each). CDR1 and CDR2 (germline): SQVTM, ANQGSEA. Trimming shortened V by 0 bases and J by 2 bases, and 14 bases separated the two germline ends. This CDR3 is built from 15 residues. CDR3 sequence: CSVEDPGSETYEQYF. For the CDR3, the DNA is TGCAGCGTTGAAGACCCAGGGAGTGAAACCTACGAGCAGTACTTC.

This clonotype was observed a few times. Its ends do not fully match the called genes, so a read error is possible. The chain has TRBV11-2 and TRBJ2-1; D ambiguous. This CDR3 contains 11 residues. The germline V gene has CDR1 SGHAT and CDR2 FQNNGV. The CDR3 region is CASSLGAPQSF. CDR3 nucleotide sequence: TGTGCCAGCAGCTTAGGGGCTCCCCAGTCCTTC.

This clonotype was detected only a few times. The J gene is TRBJ1-5, the V gene TRBV6-1; 8 bases align to TRBD1. CDR1 and CDR2 from the germline V gene are MNHNS and SASEGT. CDR3 length equals 14 residues. V shed 7 bases, J shed 7 bases, and the junction held 9 bases outside the gene matches. The CDR3 DNA reads TGTGCCAGCACTTGGACAGGGCGAGGGCAGCCCCAGCATTTT. Translation gives CASTWTGRGQPQHF.